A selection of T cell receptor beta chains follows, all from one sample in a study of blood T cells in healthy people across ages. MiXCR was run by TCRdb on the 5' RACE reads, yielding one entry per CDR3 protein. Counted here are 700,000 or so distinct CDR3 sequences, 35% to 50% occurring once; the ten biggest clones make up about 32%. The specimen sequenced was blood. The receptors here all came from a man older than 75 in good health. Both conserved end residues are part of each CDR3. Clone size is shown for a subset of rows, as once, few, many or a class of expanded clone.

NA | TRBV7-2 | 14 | CVSSGRGPKNIQYF
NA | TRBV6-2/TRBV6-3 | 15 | CASSLQTGSTDTQYF
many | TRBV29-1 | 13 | CSATSEGGYEQYF
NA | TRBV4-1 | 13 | CASSQVVRAEQFF
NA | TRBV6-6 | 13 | CASTQPSEGTQFF
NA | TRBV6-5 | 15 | CASSYARQGANEQFF
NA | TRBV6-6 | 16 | CASSYSTGQGYNEQFF
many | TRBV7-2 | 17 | CASSRSGAPGRYNEQFF
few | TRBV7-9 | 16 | CASSRTSGRAADTQYF
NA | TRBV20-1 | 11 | CGARLALELFF
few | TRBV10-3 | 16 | CAISEGTGGSNQPQHF
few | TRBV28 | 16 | CASSLSGTGGLDGYTF
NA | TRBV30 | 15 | CAWRWTGRGYNEQFF
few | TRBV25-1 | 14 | CASRRTEETETQYF
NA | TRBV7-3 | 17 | CASSLALAGVNYNEQFF
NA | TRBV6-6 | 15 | CASSNPGLDPYEQYF
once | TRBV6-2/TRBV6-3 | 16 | CASSQTGTGLIGTQYF
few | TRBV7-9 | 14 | CASSSSQNLYGYTF
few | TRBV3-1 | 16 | CASSQEARTGGDEQYF
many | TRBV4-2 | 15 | CASSQTDRPNTEAFF
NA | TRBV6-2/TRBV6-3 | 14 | CAGSDFYSNQPQHF
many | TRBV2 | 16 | CASSERPSGSGGELFF
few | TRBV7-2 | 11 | CASSLRVSQYF
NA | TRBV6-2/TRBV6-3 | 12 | CASSYPEITQYF
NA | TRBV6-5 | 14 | CASSYLTGYTEAFF
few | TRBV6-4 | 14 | CASSAPGTSGTQYF
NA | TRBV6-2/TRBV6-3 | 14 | CASSYGTGLSTQYF
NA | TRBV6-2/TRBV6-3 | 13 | CASRGSRGTEQYF
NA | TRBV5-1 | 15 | CASGPTGGGAYEQYF
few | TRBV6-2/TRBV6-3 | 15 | CASGPSGGASETQYF
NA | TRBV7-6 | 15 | CASSLNRGRAETQYF
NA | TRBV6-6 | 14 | CASSYPRADYGYTF
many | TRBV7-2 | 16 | CASRLRARLSTDTQYF
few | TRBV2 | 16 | CASSERDRKYQETQYF
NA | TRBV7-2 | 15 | CASSFRRGRTDTQYF
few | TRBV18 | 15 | CASSPPSGSPYEQYF
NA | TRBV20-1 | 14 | CSAGEAGLYNEQFF
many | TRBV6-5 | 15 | CASSIRHRGTGELFF
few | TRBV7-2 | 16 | CASSLELGASTDTQYF
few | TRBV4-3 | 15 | CASSQDFHRGDEQYF
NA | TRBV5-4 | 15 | CASSLGGQGSDTQYF
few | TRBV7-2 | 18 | CASSSPDGGRILYNEQFF